This T cell receptor beta chain emerged from a study of PD-1 blockade in classical Hodgkin lymphoma. Broader study findings: Significant TCR diversity gains by C4D1 occurred in CD4+ but not CD8+ cells. Possible causes of repertoire differences, disease activity or prior therapy, remain undefined. Reported baseline diversity: healthy donors highest, relapsed/refractory patients lowest.

Comments on this clone: Its matching antigen is unknown.

Profiled with immunoSEQ multiplex PCR; TCRdb holds only in-frame clones, not every one. The data show approximately 10,000 clones, with roughly 89% seen just once and roughly 24% held by the top ten. Specified time point: cycle 4 day 1 (C4D1), after 5 to 7 weeks of nivolumab. Exposure to brentuximab vedotin varied, and each patient had relapsed following autologous stem cell transplantation. Germline CDR1 SEHNR, CDR2 FQNEAQ (reference sequence). The CDR3 covers 15 residues. The V and J ends lost 5 bases and 3 bases respectively, with 13 bases between them. The chain has TRBV7-9 and TRBJ1-4; D is ambiguous. This material consisted of peripheral blood mononuclear cells (PBMCs), taken before the fourth cycle of nivolumab. This TCR derives from a human donor with classical Hodgkin lymphoma. DNA for the CDR3: TGTGCCAGCAGCCACCCAAGCACCTCTAATGAAAAACTGTTTTTT. Translation gives CASSHPSTSNEKLFF.